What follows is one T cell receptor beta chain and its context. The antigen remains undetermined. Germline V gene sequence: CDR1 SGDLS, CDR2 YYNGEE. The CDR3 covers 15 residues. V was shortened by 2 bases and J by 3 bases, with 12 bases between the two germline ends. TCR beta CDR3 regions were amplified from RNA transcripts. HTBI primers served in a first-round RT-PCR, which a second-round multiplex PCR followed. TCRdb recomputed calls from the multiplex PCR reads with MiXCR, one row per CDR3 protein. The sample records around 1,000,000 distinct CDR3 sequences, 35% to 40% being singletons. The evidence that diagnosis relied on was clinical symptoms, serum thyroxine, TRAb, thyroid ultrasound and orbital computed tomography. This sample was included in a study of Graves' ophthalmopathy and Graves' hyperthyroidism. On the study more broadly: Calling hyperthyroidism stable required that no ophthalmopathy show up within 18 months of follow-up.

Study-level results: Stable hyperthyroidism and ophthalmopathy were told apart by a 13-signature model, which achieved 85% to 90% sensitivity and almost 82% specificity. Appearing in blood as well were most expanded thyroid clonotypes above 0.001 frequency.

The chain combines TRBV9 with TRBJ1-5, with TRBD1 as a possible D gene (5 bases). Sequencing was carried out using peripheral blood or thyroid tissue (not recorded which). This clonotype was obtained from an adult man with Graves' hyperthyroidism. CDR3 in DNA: TGTGCCAGCAGCGTTACAGGAGGTAACAATCAGCCCCAGCATTTT. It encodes CASSVTGGNNQPQHF.